Detailed here is one T cell receptor (beta chain). This clone has only one observation. It lacks a known antigen. One base away there is no much larger clone; base qualities are not given. The data originate from a study of blood T cell repertoires in COVID-19 (TCRdb year 2020). Broadly, across the study: Samples covering the acute and convalescent phases of COVID-19 were provided by collaborators in the United States, Italy and Spain. Samples were obtained from the ongoing ImmuneRACE study (first 160 participants) and from about 1,300 subjects provided by 6 global collaborators. The sample metadata nearly always contained a de-identified subject ID, COVID-19 status, age in years and sex. The prospective study material was composed of cDNA or gDNA derived from T cells, B-cell-depleted T cells, or PBMCs. The repertoires were released in a freely available public database meant as a resource for research on the immune response to SARS-CoV-2. HLA class I and class II types, where available, came from metadata supplied by the sample provider rather than from assay-based typing. Subjects who had been exposed to COVID-19, were actively infected with it, or had recovered from it provided the deeply sampled blood TCRbeta repertoires that made up the dataset.

Collaborating institutions collected whole blood in K2EDTA tubes following their own protocols. Collaborator samples were shipped for TCRbeta analysis as frozen whole blood, isolated PBMCs, or DNA extracted from either sample type. TCRbeta CDR3 regions were amplified from genomic DNA by means of the immunoSEQ Assay, a bias-controlled multiplex PCR. As for the original processing: Within the assay, amplification of reference gene primers was used to estimate how many nucleated cells each sample contained. To quantify the absolute abundance of each unique TCRbeta CDR3 rearrangement, sequence reads were collapsed and filtered. For each sample, productive Simpson clonality was calculated as the square root of Simpson's diversity index across productive rearrangements. What TCRdb holds here is the immuneACCESS table cut down to in-frame rearrangements. Part of the clones is not present; checked against another copy, under half of the missing clones reflect an unresolved V gene, and the others are unexplained. V and J calls and clone size follow that table, whereas D and trimming were derived from the DNA. The table for this sample lists roughly 500,000 clones; 80% to 90% of them were counted only once. The leading ten clones occupy approximately 2.9% of the sample.

What the study reported, not specific to this receptor: Clinical and demographic metadata were provided uncurated, with the amount varying by source and participant.

This TCR was recovered from a human donor in a cohort sampled during active COVID-19. The sequencing input was peripheral blood.

CDR3 loop: CASSLADPYEQYF. The nucleotide sequence is given as TGTGCCAGCAGCTTGGCGGATCCCTACGAGCAGTACTTC. The sequence joins TRBV7-2 to TRBJ2-7; no D gene is confidently identified. Inclusive of the bounding cysteine and phenylalanine, the CDR3 is 13 residues long. The read is trimmed to its CDR3 DNA, 39 bases read in frame from base 1. Via the germline V gene, CDR1 is SGHTA and CDR2 FQGNSA. V and J are truncated by 3 bases and 2 bases respectively, leaving an intervening sequence of 8 bases.